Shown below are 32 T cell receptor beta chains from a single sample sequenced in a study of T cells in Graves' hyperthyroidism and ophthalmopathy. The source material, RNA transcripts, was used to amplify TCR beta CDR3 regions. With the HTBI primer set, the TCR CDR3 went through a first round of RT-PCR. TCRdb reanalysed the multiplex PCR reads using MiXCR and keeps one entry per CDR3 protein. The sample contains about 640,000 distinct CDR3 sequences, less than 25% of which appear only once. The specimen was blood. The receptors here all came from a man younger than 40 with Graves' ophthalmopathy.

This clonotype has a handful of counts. The CDR3 sequence: CASSPRQVQGNTIYF. The CDR3 nucleotides read TGTGCCAGCAGCCCAAGACAGGTTCAAGGAAACACCATATATTTT. The rearrangement uses TRBV7-2 and TRBJ1-3; TRBD1 is a possible D gene (6 bases). V lost 5 bases to trimming and J lost 4 bases, with 15 bases between them. CDR1 and CDR2 from the germline V gene are SGHTA and FQGNSA. The CDR3 spans 15 residues.

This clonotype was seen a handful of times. The CDR3 spells CARTGGTDTQYF. For the CDR3, the DNA is TGTGCCCGGACAGGGGGCACAGATACGCAGTATTTT. The chain is built from TRBV30 and TRBJ2-3, with 9 bases identical to TRBD1. The CDR3 is 12 residues long. Germline V CDR1 and CDR2: GTSNPN, SVGIG (reference sequence). Losses at the gene ends were 8 bases for V and 1 base for J; bases not matched to a gene: 1.

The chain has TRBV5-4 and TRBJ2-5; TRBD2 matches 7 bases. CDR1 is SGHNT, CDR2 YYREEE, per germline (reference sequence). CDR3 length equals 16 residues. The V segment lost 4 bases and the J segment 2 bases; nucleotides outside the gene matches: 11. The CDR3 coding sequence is TGTGCCAGCAGCGCCGCCGGACTAGTAAGACAAGAGACCCAGTACTTC. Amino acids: CASSAAGLVRQETQYF.

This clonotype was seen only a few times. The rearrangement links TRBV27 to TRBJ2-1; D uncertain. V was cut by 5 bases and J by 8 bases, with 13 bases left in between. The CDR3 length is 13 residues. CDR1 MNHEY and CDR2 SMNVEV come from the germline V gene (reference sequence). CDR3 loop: CASSGALSDEQFF. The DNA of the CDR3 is TGTGCCAGCAGTGGCGCGTTATCCGATGAGCAGTTCTTC.

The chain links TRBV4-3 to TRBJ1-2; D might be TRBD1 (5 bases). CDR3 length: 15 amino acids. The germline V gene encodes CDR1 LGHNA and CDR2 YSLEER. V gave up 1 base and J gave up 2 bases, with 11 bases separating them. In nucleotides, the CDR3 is TGCGCCAGCAGCCAAGGGTTGTCAGGGAACTATGGCTACACCTTC. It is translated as CASSQGLSGNYGYTF.

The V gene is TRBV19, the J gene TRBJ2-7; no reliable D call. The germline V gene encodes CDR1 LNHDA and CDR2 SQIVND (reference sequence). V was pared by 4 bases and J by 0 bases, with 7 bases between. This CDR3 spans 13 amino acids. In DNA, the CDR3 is TGTGCCAGTAGTAAGGGATTCTCCTACGAGCAGTACTTC. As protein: CASSKGFSYEQYF.

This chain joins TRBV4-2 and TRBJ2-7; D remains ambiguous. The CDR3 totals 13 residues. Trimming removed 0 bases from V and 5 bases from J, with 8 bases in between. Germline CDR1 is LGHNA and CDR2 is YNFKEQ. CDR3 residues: CASSQEEVHEQYF. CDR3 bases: TGTGCCAGCAGCCAAGAAGAAGTTCACGAGCAGTACTTC.

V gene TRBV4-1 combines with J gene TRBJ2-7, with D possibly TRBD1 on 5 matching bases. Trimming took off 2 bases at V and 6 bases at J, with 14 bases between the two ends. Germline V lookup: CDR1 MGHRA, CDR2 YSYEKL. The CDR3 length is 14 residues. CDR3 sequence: CASSQTDRWFEQYF. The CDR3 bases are TGCGCCAGCAGCCAAACCGACAGATGGTTCGAGCAGTACTTC.

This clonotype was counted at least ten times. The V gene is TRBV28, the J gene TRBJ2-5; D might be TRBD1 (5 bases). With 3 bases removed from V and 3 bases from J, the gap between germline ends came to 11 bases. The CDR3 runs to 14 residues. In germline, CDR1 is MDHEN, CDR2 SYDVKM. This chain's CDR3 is CASSLGRGEETQYF. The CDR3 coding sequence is TGTGCCAGCAGTTTGGGAAGGGGCGAAGAGACCCAGTACTTC.

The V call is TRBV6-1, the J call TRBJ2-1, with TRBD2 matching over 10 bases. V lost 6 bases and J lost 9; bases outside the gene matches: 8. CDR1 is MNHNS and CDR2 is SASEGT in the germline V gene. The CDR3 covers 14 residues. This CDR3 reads CASSSPGLAREQFF. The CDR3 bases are TGTGCCAGCAGCTCTCCGGGACTAGCGCGTGAGCAGTTCTTC.

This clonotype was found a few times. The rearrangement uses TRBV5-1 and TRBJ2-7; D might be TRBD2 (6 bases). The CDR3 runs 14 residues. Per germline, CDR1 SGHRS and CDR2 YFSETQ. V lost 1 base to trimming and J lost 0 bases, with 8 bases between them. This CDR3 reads CASSLPTSSYEQYF. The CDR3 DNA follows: TGCGCCAGCAGCTTGCCGACTAGCTCCTACGAGCAGTACTTC.

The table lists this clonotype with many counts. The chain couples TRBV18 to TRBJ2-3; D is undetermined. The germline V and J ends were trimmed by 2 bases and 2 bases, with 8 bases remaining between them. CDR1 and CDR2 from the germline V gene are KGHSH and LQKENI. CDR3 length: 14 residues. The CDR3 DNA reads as TGTGCCAGCTCACCAGGGGTGTACACAGATACGCAGTATTTT. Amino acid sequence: CASSPGVYTDTQYF.

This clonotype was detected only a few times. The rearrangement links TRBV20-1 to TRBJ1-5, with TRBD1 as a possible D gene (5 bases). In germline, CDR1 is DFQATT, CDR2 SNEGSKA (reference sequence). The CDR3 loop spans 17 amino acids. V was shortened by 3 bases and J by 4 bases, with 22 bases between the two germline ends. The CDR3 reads CSASRQRAPIWNQPQHF. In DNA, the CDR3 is TGCAGTGCTAGCCGACAGAGGGCCCCGATTTGGAATCAGCCCCAGCATTTT.

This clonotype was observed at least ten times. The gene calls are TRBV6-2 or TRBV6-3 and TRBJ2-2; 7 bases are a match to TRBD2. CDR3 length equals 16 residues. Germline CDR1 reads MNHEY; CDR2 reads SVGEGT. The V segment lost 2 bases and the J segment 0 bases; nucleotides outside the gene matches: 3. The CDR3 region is CASSYVGGPNTGELFF. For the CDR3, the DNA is TGTGCCAGCAGTTACGTGGGAGGGCCGAACACCGGGGAGCTGTTTTTT.

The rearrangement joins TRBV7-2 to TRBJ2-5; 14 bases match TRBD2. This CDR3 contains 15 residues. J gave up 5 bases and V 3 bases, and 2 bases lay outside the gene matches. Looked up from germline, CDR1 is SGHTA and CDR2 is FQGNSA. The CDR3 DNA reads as TGTGCCAGCAGCTTGGGGACTAGCGGGAGTGAGACCCAGTACTTC. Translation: CASSLGTSGSETQYF.

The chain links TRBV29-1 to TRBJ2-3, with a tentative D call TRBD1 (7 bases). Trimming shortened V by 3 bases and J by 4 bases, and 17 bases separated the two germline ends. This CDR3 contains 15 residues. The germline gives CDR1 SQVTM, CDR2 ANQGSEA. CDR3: CSVDRWQGEADTQYF. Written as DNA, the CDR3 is TGCAGCGTTGATAGGTGGCAGGGGGAGGCAGATACGCAGTATTTT.

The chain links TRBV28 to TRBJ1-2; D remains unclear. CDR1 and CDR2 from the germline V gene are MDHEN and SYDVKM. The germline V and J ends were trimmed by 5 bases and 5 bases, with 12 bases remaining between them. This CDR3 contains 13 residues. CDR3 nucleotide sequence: TGTGCCAGCAGTAAAACAAGGGCTTATGGCTACACCTTC. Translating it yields CASSKTRAYGYTF.

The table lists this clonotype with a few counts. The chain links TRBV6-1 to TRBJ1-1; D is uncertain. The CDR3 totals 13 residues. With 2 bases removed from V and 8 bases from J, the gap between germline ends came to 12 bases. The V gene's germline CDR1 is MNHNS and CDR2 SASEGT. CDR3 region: CASSEMVREEAFF. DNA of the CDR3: TGTGCCAGCAGTGAAATGGTACGGGAAGAAGCTTTCTTT.

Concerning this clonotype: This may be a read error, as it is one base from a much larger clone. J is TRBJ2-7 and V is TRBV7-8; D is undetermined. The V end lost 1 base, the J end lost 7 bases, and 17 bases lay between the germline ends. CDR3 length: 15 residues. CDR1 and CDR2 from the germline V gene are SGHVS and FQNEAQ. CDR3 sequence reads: CASSLERWLYGEQYF. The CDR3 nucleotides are TGTGCCAGCAGCTTAGAGAGGTGGCTGTATGGTGAGCAGTACTTC.

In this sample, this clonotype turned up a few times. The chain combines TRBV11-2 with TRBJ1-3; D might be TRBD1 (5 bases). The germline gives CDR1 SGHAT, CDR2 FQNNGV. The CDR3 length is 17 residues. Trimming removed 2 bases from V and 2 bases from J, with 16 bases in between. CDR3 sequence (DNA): TGTGCCAGCAGCTTATTGGCCCCCTCGGACACTGGAAACACCATATATTTT. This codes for CASSLLAPSDTGNTIYF. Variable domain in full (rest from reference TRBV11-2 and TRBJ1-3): EAGVAQSPRYKIIEKRQSVAFWCNPISGHATLYWYQQILGQGPKLLIQFQNNGVVDDSQLPKDRFSAERLKGVDSTLKIQPAKLEDSAVYLCASSLLAPSDTGNTIYFGEGSWLTVV.

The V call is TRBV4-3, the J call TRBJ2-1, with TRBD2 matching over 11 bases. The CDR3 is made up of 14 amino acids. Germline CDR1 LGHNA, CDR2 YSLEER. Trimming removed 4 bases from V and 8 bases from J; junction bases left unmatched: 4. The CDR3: CASSLVAGGHEQFF. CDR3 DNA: TGCGCCAGCAGCCTCGTAGCGGGAGGGCATGAGCAGTTCTTC.

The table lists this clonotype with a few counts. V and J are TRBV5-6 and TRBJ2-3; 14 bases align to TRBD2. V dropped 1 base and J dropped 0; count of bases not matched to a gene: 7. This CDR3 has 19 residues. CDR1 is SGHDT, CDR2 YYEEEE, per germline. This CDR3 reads CASSLWTSGRSGSTDTQYF. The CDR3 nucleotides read TGTGCCAGCAGCTTGTGGACTAGCGGGAGGTCGGGTAGCACAGATACGCAGTATTTT.

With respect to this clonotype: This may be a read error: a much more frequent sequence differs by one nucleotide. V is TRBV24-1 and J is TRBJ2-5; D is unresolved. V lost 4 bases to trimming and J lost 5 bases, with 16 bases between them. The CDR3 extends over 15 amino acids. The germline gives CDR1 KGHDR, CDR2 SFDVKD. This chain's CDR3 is CATSEHRPACETQYF. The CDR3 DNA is TGTGCCACCAGTGAACACCGACCTGCGTGCGAGACCCAGTACTTC.

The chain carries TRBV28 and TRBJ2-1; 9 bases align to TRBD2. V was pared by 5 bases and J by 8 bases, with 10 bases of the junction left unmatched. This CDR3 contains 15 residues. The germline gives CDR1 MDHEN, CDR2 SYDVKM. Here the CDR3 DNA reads TGTGCCAGCAGTGTAGCGGGAGTGGGTTCGGATGAGCAGTTCTTC. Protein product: CASSVAGVGSDEQFF.

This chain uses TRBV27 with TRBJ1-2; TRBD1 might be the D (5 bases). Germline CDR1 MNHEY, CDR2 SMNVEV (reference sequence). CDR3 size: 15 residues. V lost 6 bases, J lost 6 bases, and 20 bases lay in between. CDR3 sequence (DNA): TGTGCCAGCAGCCCTCCGGGACTCCCGGTCGATGGCTACACCTTC. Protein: CASSPPGLPVDGYTF.

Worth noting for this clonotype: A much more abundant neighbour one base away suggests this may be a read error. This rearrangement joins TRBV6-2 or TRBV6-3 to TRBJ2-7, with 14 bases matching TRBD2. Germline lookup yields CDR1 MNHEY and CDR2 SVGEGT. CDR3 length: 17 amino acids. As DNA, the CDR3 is TGTGCCAGCAGTTACCAGGGACTAGCGGGAGAGGCCTACGGGCAGTACTTC. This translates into CASSYQGLAGEAYGQYF.

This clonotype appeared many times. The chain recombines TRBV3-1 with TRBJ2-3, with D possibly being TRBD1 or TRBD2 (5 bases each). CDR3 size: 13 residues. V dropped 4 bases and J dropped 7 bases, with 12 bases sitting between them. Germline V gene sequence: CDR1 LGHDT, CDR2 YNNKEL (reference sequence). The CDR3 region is CASSPGTPHTQYF. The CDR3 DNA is TGTGCCAGCAGCCCCGGGACCCCTCATACGCAGTATTTT.

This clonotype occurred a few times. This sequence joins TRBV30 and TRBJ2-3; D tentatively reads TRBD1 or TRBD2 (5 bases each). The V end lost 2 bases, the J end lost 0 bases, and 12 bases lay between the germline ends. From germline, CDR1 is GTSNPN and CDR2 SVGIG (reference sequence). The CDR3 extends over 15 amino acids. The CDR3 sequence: CAWSQNGASTDTQYF. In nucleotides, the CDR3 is TGTGCCTGGAGTCAGAACGGGGCCAGCACAGATACGCAGTATTTT.

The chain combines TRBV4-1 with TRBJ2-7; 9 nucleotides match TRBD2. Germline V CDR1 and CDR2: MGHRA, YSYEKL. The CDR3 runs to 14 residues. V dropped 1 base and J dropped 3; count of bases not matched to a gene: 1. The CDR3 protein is CASSQGRGGYEQYF. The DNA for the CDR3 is TGCGCCAGCAGCCAAGGGCGGGGGGGCTACGAGCAGTACTTC.

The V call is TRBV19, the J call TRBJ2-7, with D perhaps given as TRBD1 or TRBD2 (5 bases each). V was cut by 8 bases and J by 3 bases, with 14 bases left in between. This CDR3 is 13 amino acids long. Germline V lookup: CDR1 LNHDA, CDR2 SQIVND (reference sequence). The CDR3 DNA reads TGTGCCAGTTCTGACGGGGCTCACTACGAGCAGTACTTC. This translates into CASSDGAHYEQYF. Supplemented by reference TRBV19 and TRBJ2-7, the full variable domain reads DGGITQSPKYLFRKEGQNVTLSCEQNLNHDAMYWYRQDPGQGLRLIYYSQIVNDFQKGDIAEGYSVSREKKESFPLTVTSAQKNPTAFYLCASSDGAHYEQYFGPGTRLTVT.

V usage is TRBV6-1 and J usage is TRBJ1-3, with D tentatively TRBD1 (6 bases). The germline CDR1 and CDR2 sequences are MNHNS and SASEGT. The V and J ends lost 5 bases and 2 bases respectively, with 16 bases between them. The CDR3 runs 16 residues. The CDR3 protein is CASSPQGIIAGNTIYF. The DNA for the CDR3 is TGTGCCAGCAGTCCTCAGGGGATTATCGCTGGAAACACCATATATTTT.

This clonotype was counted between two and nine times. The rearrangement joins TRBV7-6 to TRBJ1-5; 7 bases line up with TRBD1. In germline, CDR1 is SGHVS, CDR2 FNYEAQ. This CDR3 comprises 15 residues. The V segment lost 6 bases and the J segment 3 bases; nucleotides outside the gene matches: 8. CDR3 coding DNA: TGTGCCAGCAGTTCCCGACAGGGTTTCAATCAGCCCCAGCATTTT. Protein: CASSSRQGFNQPQHF. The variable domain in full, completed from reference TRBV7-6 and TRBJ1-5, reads GAGVSQSPRYKVTKRGQDVALRCDPISGHVSLYWYRQALGQGPEFLTYFNYEAQQDKSGLPNDRFSAERPEGSISTLTIQRTEQRDSAMYRCASSSRQGFNQPQHFGDGTRLSIL.